These T cell receptor beta chains were read from a single sample in a study of blood T cell repertoires in COVID-19. Profiling relied on immunoSEQ multiplex PCR, and the TCRdb table lists in-frame clones only, not all of them. The top ten clones hold around 12% of a sample with about 190,000 clones, approximately 79% of them seen once. Source material: peripheral blood. These receptors were obtained from a woman in her fifties or sixties with acute or convalescent COVID-19. Each CDR3 is given with its conserved first and last residue. A D gene is named only where the DNA matches it firmly. Rows may omit the clone size; those that give it use once, few, many or a size class.

j_gene | d_gene | abundance | v_gene | CDR3nt | CDR3aa
TRBJ2-7 | TRBD1 | few | TRBV20-1 | TGCAGTGCTAGTGGTGGGACAGCCTCGAGGCAGTACTTC | CSASGGTASRQYF
TRBJ1-2 | TRBD1 | . | TRBV11-2 | TGTGCCAGCAGCCCTAAGGGCAGGGACAGGAGTCCTCTGGTGGATGGCTACACCTTC | CASSPKGRDRSPLVDGYTF
TRBJ2-6 | TRBD1 | . | TRBV28 | TGTGCCAGCAGTTTATGGGTCGCAGGGGGATTATCTGGGGCCAACGTCCTGACTTTC | CASSLWVAGGLSGANVLTF
TRBJ2-2 | . | . | TRBV19 | TGTGCCAGTAGTACCGAGCCGGGACAACCCTCGGGGTTCACCGGGGAGCTGTTTTTT | CASSTEPGQPSGFTGELFF
TRBJ2-7 | TRBD1 | . | TRBV3-1/TRBV3-2 | TGTGCCAGCCGGGACAGGTATACCTACGAGCAGTACTTC | CASRDRYTYEQYF
TRBJ1-1 | . | . | TRBV6-5 | TGTGCCATCGGGCAGGGCACTGAAGCTTTCTTT | CAIGQGTEAFF
TRBJ2-2 | . | . | TRBV9 | TGTGCCAGCAGCGTAAATCCAGTTTCGAACACCGGGGAGCTGTTTTTT | CASSVNPVSNTGELFF
TRBJ1-1 | . | . | TRBV6-5 | TGTGCCAGCAGGGAGGGAATGAACACTGAAGCTTTCTTT | CASREGMNTEAFF
TRBJ1-1 | TRBD1 | . | TRBV5-1 | TGCGCCAGCAGCCAATACTCAGGGGCAGGGGGTGGGAACACTGAAGCTTTCTTT | CASSQYSGAGGGNTEAFF
TRBJ2-7 | . | . | TRBV6-6 | TGTGCCAGCAGTTATACCCAGTCCTACGAGCAGTACTTC | CASSYTQSYEQYF
TRBJ1-3 | . | . | TRBV7-2 | TGTGCCAGCAGCTTAGCCGGGACAAACTCTGGAAACACCATATATTTT | CASSLAGTNSGNTIYF
TRBJ1-1 | TRBD1 | few | TRBV2 | TGTGCCAGCAGGCGAACAGGGGTCCCCACTGAAGCTTTCTTT | CASRRTGVPTEAFF
TRBJ2-5 | . | . | TRBV5-1 | TGCGCCAGCAGCTTCCTCCCATCGGGCGGGTCGGAGACCCAGTACTTC | CASSFLPSGGSETQYF
TRBJ2-7 | . | . | TRBV6-5 | TGTGCCAGCAGATACGGACAATCGGAGTACTTC | CASRYGQSEYF
TRBJ2-1 | . | . | TRBV18 | TGTGCCAGCTCACCATCCCGGGGGTTCGGCTACAATGAGCAGTTCTTC | CASSPSRGFGYNEQFF
TRBJ2-3 | TRBD1 | . | TRBV7-9 | TGTGCCAGCAGCCGACGCGGGACAGGGGCCACAGATACGCAGTATTTT | CASSRRGTGATDTQYF
TRBJ1-2 | TRBD1 | . | TRBV27 | TGTGCCAGCAGGGGGACAGGGGGCTACACCTTC | CASRGTGGYTF
TRBJ1-4 | . | once | TRBV30 | TGTGCCTGGAAGACAGCTGATGAAAAACTGTTTTTT | CAWKTADEKLFF
TRBJ1-6 | . | . | TRBV9 | TGTGCCAGCAGCGCCGGGTCCAATTCACCCCTCCACTTT | CASSAGSNSPLHF
TRBJ2-7 | . | . | TRBV6-5 | TGTGCCAGCAGCCCGGCCAGGGGGGTAACGTACGAGCAGTACTTC | CASSPARGVTYEQYF
TRBJ2-3 | . | . | TRBV7-7 | TGTGCCAGCAGCTTAGCGGAGGCAGATACGCAGTATTTT | CASSLAEADTQYF
TRBJ1-6 | TRBD1 | . | TRBV6-6 | TGTGCCAGCACCCCGGGACAGGGTTTCTCACCCCTCCACTTT | CASTPGQGFSPLHF
TRBJ1-2 | . | . | TRBV10-2 | TGCGCCAGCAGTGAAGGGGCTGCACGTCTCTATGGCTACACCTTC | CASSEGAARLYGYTF
TRBJ1-2 | TRBD1 | . | TRBV5-1 | TGCGCCAGCAGCCAAGCAGGGACAGGTGGCTACACCTTC | CASSQAGTGGYTF
TRBJ2-7 | . | . | TRBV7-9 | TGTGCCAGCAGCTCAAACAGGTATACCTACGAGCAGTACTTC | CASSSNRYTYEQYF
TRBJ1-2 | TRBD1 | . | TRBV6-5 | TGTGCCAGCATCCCTGCCCGGGACAGAAACTATGGCTACACCTTC | CASIPARDRNYGYTF
TRBJ1-1 | TRBD1 | . | TRBV7-8 | TGTGCCAGCAGCCGCCGACAGGGACTCTTGAACACTGAAGCTTTCTTT | CASSRRQGLLNTEAFF
TRBJ2-7 | TRBD1 | . | TRBV6-5 | TGTGCCAGCAGTTACTCCCGGGACAGCTCCTACGAGCAGTACTTC | CASSYSRDSSYEQYF
TRBJ1-5 | . | . | TRBV18 | TGTGCCAGCTCGAGGGGACAAGGGACGGGCAATCAGCCCCAGCATTTT | CASSRGQGTGNQPQHF
TRBJ1-2 | TRBD1 | few | TRBV5-4 | TGTGCCAGCAGCTTAAGGCAGGGGGAAAGGGTGAACTATGGCTACACCTTC | CASSLRQGERVNYGYTF
TRBJ2-5 | . | . | TRBV29-1 | TGCAGCGTTGACCCAGGGGAGACCCAGTACTTC | CSVDPGETQYF
TRBJ2-1 | . | few | TRBV11-3 | TGTGCCAGCAGCTTAGGCGGGGACGCCATGGGAGAGCAGTTCTTC | CASSLGGDAMGEQFF
TRBJ1-3 | . | few | TRBV27 | TGTGCCAGCAGTCCCGAGAGGGGAAACACCATATATTTT | CASSPERGNTIYF
TRBJ2-7 | . | . | TRBV23-1 | TGCGCCAGCAGTCCCCCGACAGGACGCGAGCAGTACTTC | CASSPPTGREQYF
TRBJ2-3 | TRBD2 | . | TRBV5-6 | TGTGCCAGCAGCTTGAGGAGCGGGGGTTTCACAGATACGCAGTATTTT | CASSLRSGGFTDTQYF
TRBJ2-3 | TRBD2 | . | TRBV5-4 | TGTGCCAGCAGTTGGACTAGCGGGGGGTCCGGGGATACGCAGTATTTT | CASSWTSGGSGDTQYF
TRBJ2-1 | . | . | TRBV7-2 | TGTGCCAGCAGCGGCGGAACCCACAATGAGCAGTTCTTC | CASSGGTHNEQFF
TRBJ2-4 | TRBD1 | . | TRBV3-1/TRBV3-2 | TGTGCCAGCAGCCAAGAAGGGGGCGTCGCCAAAAACATTCAGTACTTC | CASSQEGGVAKNIQYF
TRBJ2-7 | TRBD1 | . | TRBV13 | TGTGCCAGCAGCTCCCGGGACAGGGGGCTACGGGAGCAGTACTTC | CASSSRDRGLREQYF
TRBJ2-3 | . | . | TRBV6-2/TRBV6-3 | TGTGCCAGCAGTTATAACCTTGGCCTAGCCCGCACAGATACGCAGTATTTT | CASSYNLGLARTDTQYF
TRBJ2-6 | TRBD1 | . | TRBV24-1 | TGTGCCACGCAAGAAGGGACAGGGAAGCCTGGGGCCAACGTCCTGACTTTC | CATQEGTGKPGANVLTF
TRBJ2-7 | . | . | TRBV20-1 | TGCAGTGCTAGCGGGGGTGGAGAGCAGTACTTC | CSASGGGEQYF
TRBJ1-2 | . | . | TRBV21-1 | TGTGCCAGCAGCAAAGGGAGACAGGGTCACTATGGCTACACCTTC | CASSKGRQGHYGYTF
TRBJ2-1 | TRBD2 | . | TRBV6-2/TRBV6-3 | TGTGCCAGCAGTTCACCCCCTAGCGGGAGAACAAACAATGAGCAGTTCTTC | CASSSPPSGRTNNEQFF
TRBJ1-4 | . | . | TRBV27 | TGTGCCAGTGCCTTCAAGGGGTGGGAAAAACTGTTTTTT | CASAFKGWEKLFF
TRBJ2-7 | . | once | TRBV19 | TGTGCCAGTAGTATAAGTCAGGCCTTCTCCTACGAGCAGTACTTC | CASSISQAFSYEQYF
TRBJ2-2 | TRBD2 | . | TRBV25-1 | TGTGCCAGCATATCTGCGGGGGGGCCCACCGGGGAGCTGTTTTTT | CASISAGGPTGELFF
TRBJ1-2 | TRBD1 | few | TRBV5-6 | TGTGCCAGCAGGCCGGACAGGGGGCGTTATGGCTACACCTTC | CASRPDRGRYGYTF
TRBJ2-7 | TRBD1 | . | TRBV6-5 | TGTGCCAGCAGTTACGGCGCGGGACAGGGAAACGACGAGCAGTACTTC | CASSYGAGQGNDEQYF
TRBJ1-5 | TRBD1 | . | TRBV2 | TGTGCCAGCAGTGGAGTAAACAGGGGAAATAGCAATCAGCCCCAGCATTTT | CASSGVNRGNSNQPQHF
TRBJ1-4 | TRBD1 | . | TRBV28 | TGTGCCAGCAGGCCCCATCGACAGGGGAGGGATGAAAAACTGTTTTTT | CASRPHRQGRDEKLFF
TRBJ1-4 | . | . | TRBV11-2 | TGTGCCAGCAGCTTAGATCAGGGTGAAAAACTGTTTTTT | CASSLDQGEKLFF
TRBJ1-2 | . | . | TRBV28 | TGTGCCAGCAGTTTATCAGGGGACGGCTACACCTTC | CASSLSGDGYTF
TRBJ1-2 | . | . | TRBV7-8 | TGTGCCAGCAGCCCGCAGGGCTATGGCTACACCTTC | CASSPQGYGYTF
TRBJ1-2 | TRBD1 | . | TRBV24-1 | TGTGCCACCAGTGATTCAAGACAGGGGAATGGCTACACCTTC | CATSDSRQGNGYTF
TRBJ2-3 | TRBD2 | . | TRBV6-2/TRBV6-3 | TGTGCCAGCAGTCGTAGCGGGAGCACAGATACGCAGTATTTT | CASSRSGSTDTQYF
TRBJ1-1 | . | . | TRBV6-5 | TGTGCCAGCAGTCCCCGCGGGGCGAACACTGAAGCTTTCTTT | CASSPRGANTEAFF
TRBJ1-5 | . | . | TRBV5-5 | TGTGCCAGCAGCTCCGGGGGGCGGTGGCATCAGCCCCAGCATTTT | CASSSGGRWHQPQHF
TRBJ1-2 | . | . | TRBV12-3/TRBV12-4 | TGTGCCAGCAGTTCTACAGGGTTCTATGGCTACACCTTC | CASSSTGFYGYTF